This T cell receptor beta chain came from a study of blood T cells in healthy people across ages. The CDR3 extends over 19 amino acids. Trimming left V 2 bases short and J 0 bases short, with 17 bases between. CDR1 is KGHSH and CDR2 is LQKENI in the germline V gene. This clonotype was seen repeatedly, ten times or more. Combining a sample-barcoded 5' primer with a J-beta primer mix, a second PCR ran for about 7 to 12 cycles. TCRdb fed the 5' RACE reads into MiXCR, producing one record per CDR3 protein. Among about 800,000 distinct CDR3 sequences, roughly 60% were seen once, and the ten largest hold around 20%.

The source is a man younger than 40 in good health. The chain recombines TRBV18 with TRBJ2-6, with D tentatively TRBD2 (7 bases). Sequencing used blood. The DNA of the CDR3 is TGTGCCAGCTCACCATTGTGGCAGGGGACTATCTCTGGGGCCAACGTCCTGACTTTC. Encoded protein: CASSPLWQGTISGANVLTF.